The rows below give T cell receptor beta chains drawn from one sample of a study of cytomegalovirus exposure and HLA in healthy donors. Assay: immunoSEQ multiplex PCR; the TCRdb copy retains only in-frame clones and omits some. Among over 90,000 clones listed, under 85% were seen once. Material for sequencing was PBMCs. The receptors derive from a female donor in good health and CMV-seropositive. The CDR3 runs from the conserved cysteine through the conserved F or W. The D gene is left open where the match is weak. Expanded clones are given a class, and other clones once, few, many or no size at all.

once	17	TRBD1	TRBV14	TRBJ1-2	TGTGCCAGCAGCCGCCCCGGGACAGGGGGCGGGAACTATGGCTACACCTTC	CASSRPGTGGGNYGYTF
-	12	-	TRBV4-2	TRBJ1-6	TGTGCCAGCAGCTCCCGGAATTCACCCCTCCACTTT	CASSSRNSPLHF
-	14	-	TRBV5-6	TRBJ2-1	TGTGCCAGCAGCTTTCCAGGGGCTTACAATGAGCAGTTCTTC	CASSFPGAYNEQFF
-	15	TRBD1	TRBV19	TRBJ2-7	TGTGCCAGTAGTTCGGGACAGGGGGGATTCCACGAGCAGTACTTC	CASSSGQGGFHEQYF
-	11	-	TRBV19	TRBJ1-1	TGTGCCAGCAGACAGAACACTGAAGCTTTCTTT	CASRQNTEAFF
few	20	TRBD2	TRBV29-1	TRBJ2-1	TGCAGCGTTGAAGATTCGGGGACTAGCGGGAGGCCTACCTCCTACAATGAGCAGTTCTTC	CSVEDSGTSGRPTSYNEQFF
few	14	TRBD1	TRBV10-3	TRBJ2-3	TGTGCCATCAGTGAACAGGGGGCATCAGATACGCAGTATTTT	CAISEQGASDTQYF
-	16	-	TRBV4-2	TRBJ2-6	TGTGCCAGCAGCCAAGATGAGGATTCAGGGGCCAACGTCCTGACTTTC	CASSQDEDSGANVLTF
-	14	TRBD1	TRBV6-5	TRBJ1-4	TGTGCCAGCAGTTTTGGGACAGGATCGGAAAAACTGTTTTTT	CASSFGTGSEKLFF
-	14	TRBD1	TRBV7-3	TRBJ1-1	TGTGCCAGCAGCCCAACAGGGGGGGGCACTGAAGCTTTCTTT	CASSPTGGGTEAFF
-	15	-	TRBV4-2	TRBJ2-1	TGTGCCAGCAGCCCTAGACAGACTGTATACAATGAGCAGTTCTTC	CASSPRQTVYNEQFF
-	13	TRBD1	TRBV29-1	TRBJ1-3	TGCAGCGCCACCCGGACAGGGGGAAACACCATATATTTT	CSATRTGGNTIYF
-	17	TRBD1	TRBV4-3	TRBJ2-3	TGCGCCAGCAGCCACCTGATTGCAGGGGGCGCAGCAGATACGCAGTATTTT	CASSHLIAGGAADTQYF
-	14	-	TRBV29-1	TRBJ2-3	TGCAGCGTTGAAGAGGGGGGGCCGACAGATACGCAGTATTTT	CSVEEGGPTDTQYF
-	15	-	TRBV7-8	TRBJ2-2	TGTGCCAGCAGCTTCTTTGCCGGGAACACCGGGGAGCTGTTTTTT	CASSFFAGNTGELFF
-	16	TRBD1	TRBV4-2	TRBJ1-1	TGTGCCAGCAGCTCCGGGACAGGGGGCGTCTGGACTGAAGCTTTCTTT	CASSSGTGGVWTEAFF
-	15	-	TRBV9	TRBJ2-3	TGTGCCAGCACCAGTGGGGCGGGGAGCACAGATACGCAGTATTTT	CASTSGAGSTDTQYF
-	14	TRBD1	TRBV27	TRBJ1-2	TGTGCCAGCAGTTCCGGGACAGCTAACTATGGCTACACCTTC	CASSSGTANYGYTF
-	14	-	TRBV4-2	TRBJ2-5	TGTGCCAGCAGCCAAGATTCGGGGGAAGAGACCCAGTACTTC	CASSQDSGEETQYF
-	17	-	TRBV4-3	TRBJ1-4	TGCGCCAGCAGCCAAGATTTGGGCAGTGCGACCAGTCGGAAACTGTTTTTT	CASSQDLGSATSRKLFF
-	18	TRBD2	TRBV5-4	TRBJ2-1	TGTGCCAGCAGCTTGGATGGTGAACAGCGGGGGGGCCTCGATGAGCAGTTCTTC	CASSLDGEQRGGLDEQFF
-	13	-	TRBV5-1	TRBJ1-1	TGCGCCAGCAGCTTGGTCATGAACACTGAAGCTTTCTTT	CASSLVMNTEAFF
-	13	TRBD1	TRBV4-1	TRBJ1-2	TGCGCCAGCAGTTACAGGGGAAACTATGGCTACACCTTC	CASSYRGNYGYTF
-	12	-	TRBV28	TRBJ2-3	TGTGCCAGCAGTCCCCCTACAGATACGCAGTATTTT	CASSPPTDTQYF
-	17	TRBD2	TRBV28	TRBJ2-1	TGTGCCAGCAGTTCTTGGGGGTCGGGGGGGCCCTACAATGAGCAGTTCTTC	CASSSWGSGGPYNEQFF
-	14	-	TRBV7-6	TRBJ2-1	TGTGCCAGCAGCTTAGGGGGAGTAGACAATGAGCAGTTCTTC	CASSLGGVDNEQFF
-	16	TRBD1	TRBV28	TRBJ1-1	TGTGCCAGCAGTTCCTTACCGGGACAGAGGAACACTGAAGCTTTCTTT	CASSSLPGQRNTEAFF
-	14	-	TRBV28	TRBJ1-2	TGTGCCAGCAGTTTATACCTCAGGGAACATGGCTACACCTTC	CASSLYLREHGYTF
-	15	TRBD2	TRBV9	TRBJ2-7	TGTGCCAGCAGCGTAGAGGTAACTAGCGGTTACGAGCAGTACTTC	CASSVEVTSGYEQYF
-	18	-	TRBV7-2	TRBJ1-5	TGTGCCAGCAGCTTAGTGGCCAGGGGAGGGTTGGGCAATCAGCCCCAGCATTTT	CASSLVARGGLGNQPQHF
-	13	-	TRBV6-6	TRBJ1-1	TGTGCCAGCAGTTATCGGGGGAACACTGAAGCTTTCTTT	CASSYRGNTEAFF
-	14	-	TRBV28	TRBJ1-1	TGTGCCAGCAGTACGGGACTCATTAACACTGAAGCTTTCTTT	CASSTGLINTEAFF